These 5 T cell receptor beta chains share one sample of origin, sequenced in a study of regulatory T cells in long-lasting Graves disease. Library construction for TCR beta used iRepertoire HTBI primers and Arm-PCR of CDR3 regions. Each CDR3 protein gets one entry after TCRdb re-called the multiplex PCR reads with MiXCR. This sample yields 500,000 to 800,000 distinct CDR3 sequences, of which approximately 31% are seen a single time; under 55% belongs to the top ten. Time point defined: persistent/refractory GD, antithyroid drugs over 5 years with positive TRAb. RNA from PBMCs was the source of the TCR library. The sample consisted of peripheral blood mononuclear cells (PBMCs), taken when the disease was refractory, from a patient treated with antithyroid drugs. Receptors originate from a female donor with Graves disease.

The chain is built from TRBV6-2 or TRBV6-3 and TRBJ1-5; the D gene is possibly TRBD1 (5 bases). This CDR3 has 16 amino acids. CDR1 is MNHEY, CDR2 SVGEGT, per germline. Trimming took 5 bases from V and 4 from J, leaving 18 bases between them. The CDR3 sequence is CASSEGAGHFNQPQHF. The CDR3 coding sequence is TGTGCCAGCAGTGAAGGCGCAGGACACTTTAATCAGCCCCAGCATTTT.

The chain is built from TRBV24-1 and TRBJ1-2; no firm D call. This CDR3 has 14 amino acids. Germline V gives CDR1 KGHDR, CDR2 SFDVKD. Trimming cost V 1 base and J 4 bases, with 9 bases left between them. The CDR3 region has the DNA TGTGCCACCAGTGATTTTCCCAACCTCTATGGCTACACCTTC. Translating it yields CATSDFPNLYGYTF.

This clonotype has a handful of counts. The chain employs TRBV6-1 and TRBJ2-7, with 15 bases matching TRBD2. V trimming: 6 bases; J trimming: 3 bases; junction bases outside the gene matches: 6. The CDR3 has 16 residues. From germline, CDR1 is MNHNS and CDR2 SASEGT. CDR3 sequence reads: CASSGGLAGGYYEQYF. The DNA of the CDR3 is TGTGCCAGCAGCGGCGGACTAGCGGGAGGGTACTACGAGCAGTACTTC.

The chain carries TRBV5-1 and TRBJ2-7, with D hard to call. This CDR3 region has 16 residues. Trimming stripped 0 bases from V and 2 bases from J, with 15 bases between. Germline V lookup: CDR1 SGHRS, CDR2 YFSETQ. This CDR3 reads CASSLAPRISAYEQYF. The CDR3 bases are TGCGCCAGCAGCTTGGCCCCAAGGATAAGTGCCTACGAGCAGTACTTC. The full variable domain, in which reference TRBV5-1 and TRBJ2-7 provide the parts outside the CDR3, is KAGVTQTPRYLIKTRGQQVTLSCSPISGHRSVSWYQQTPGQGLQFLFEYFSETQRNKGNFPGRFSGRQFSNSRSEMNVSTLELGDSALYLCASSLAPRISAYEQYFGPGTRLTVT.

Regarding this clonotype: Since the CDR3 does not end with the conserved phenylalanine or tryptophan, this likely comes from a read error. CDR3 loop: CASSFLSSVYTEAFL. CDR3 sequence (DNA): TGTGCCAGCAGCTTTCTCTCGTCAGTCTACACTGAAGCTTTCCTT. This chain joins TRBV5-5 and TRBJ1-1; no clear D. Per germline, CDR1 SGHKS and CDR2 YYEKEE (reference sequence). V was clipped by 2 bases and J by 3 bases, with 14 bases between them. The CDR3 consists of 15 residues.